Shown below are 26 T cell receptor beta chains from a single sample sequenced in a study of a mutant IDH1 vaccine in newly diagnosed glioma. The time point: week 47, end of study. Mutant IDH1 20-mer peptide, at 300 ug, made up each vaccine dose, with topical imiquimod. The data were produced by immunoSEQ multiplex PCR, yet TCRdb's version contains in-frame clones alone and is incomplete. The sample has tens of thousands of clones; approximately 89% are singletons. These receptors' antigens are unknown. Material: PBMCs, obtained from a glioma patient whose treatment included an IDH1 peptide vaccine. Every receptor here comes from a man aged 35-49 years with glioma.

The gene calls are TRBV4-1 and TRBJ2-1; unclear D gene. The ends were cut back, 5 bases at V and 4 bases at J, with 15 bases in the middle. This CDR3 has 15 residues. The germline V gene has CDR1 MGHRA and CDR2 YSYEKL. The CDR3 spells CASSSASEKYNEQFF. DNA for the CDR3: TGCGCCAGCAGCTCAGCGAGCGAAAAATACAATGAGCAGTTCTTC.

The chain is built from TRBV5-5 and TRBJ2-5; D is perhaps TRBD1 (7 bases). Deletions cut 0 bases from V and 2 bases from J, with 14 bases between. Germline V lookup: CDR1 SGHKS, CDR2 YYEKEE (reference sequence). The CDR3 has 16 amino acids. The CDR3 loop reads CASSLGGGQAQETQYF. In DNA form, the CDR3 reads TGTGCCAGCAGCTTGGGGGGAGGACAGGCACAAGAGACCCAGTACTTC.

This chain connects TRBV4-3 to TRBJ2-7; the match to TRBD1 covers 11 bases. Germline V gives CDR1 LGHNA, CDR2 YSLEER. With V trimmed by 0 bases and J by 4 bases, 5 bases remained unmatched. CDR3 length: 16 amino acids. In nucleotides, the CDR3 is TGCGCCAGCAGCCAAGATAGTGGGACAGGGGGGTACGAGCAGTACTTC. This translates into CASSQDSGTGGYEQYF.

This chain uses TRBV28 with TRBJ2-7; maybe TRBD2 (6 bases). The germline CDR1 and CDR2 sequences are MDHEN and SYDVKM. This CDR3 has 11 amino acids. Trimming took 4 bases from V and 6 from J, leaving 7 bases between them. CDR3 coding DNA: TGTGCCAGCAGTTGGAGGGGCGAGCAGTACGTC. Translation gives CASSWRGEQYV.

J is TRBJ1-1 and V is TRBV30; unclear D gene. Germline CDR1 is GTSNPN and CDR2 is SVGIG (reference sequence). With 2 bases removed from V and 7 bases from J, the gap between germline ends came to 17 bases. The CDR3 covers 14 residues. CDR3 residues: CAWSLGSTLFEAFF. The DNA for the CDR3 is TGTGCCTGGAGTCTCGGGTCCACCCTTTTTGAAGCTTTCTTT.

This chain joins TRBV5-1 and TRBJ2-7, with a weak D call TRBD1 (6 bases). CDR1 is SGHRS and CDR2 is YFSETQ in the germline V gene. The CDR3 is made up of 16 amino acids. Deletions cut 1 base from V and 2 bases from J, with 16 bases between. The CDR3 spells CASSLLGGSLPYEQYF. The CDR3 nucleotides read TGCGCCAGCAGCTTGTTAGGGGGAAGTCTCCCCTACGAGCAGTACTTC.

The chain links TRBV23-1 to TRBJ1-4, with D hard to call. TRBV23-1 is flagged as an ORF with uncertain function. Trimming removed 1 base at V and 0 bases at J, with 9 bases between. This CDR3 has 16 residues. The CDR3 sequence is CASSQLGIATNEKLFF. The CDR3 bases are TGCGCCAGCAGTCAATTGGGGATTGCAACTAATGAAAAACTGTTTTTT.

The chain employs TRBV28 and TRBJ1-3, with D possibly matching TRBD1 (5 bases). V shed 1 base and J shed 0 bases, with 19 bases lying between them. Per germline, CDR1 MDHEN and CDR2 SYDVKM. The CDR3 has 19 residues. CDR3 nucleotides: TGTGCCAGCAGTTTATTGAATCCCAATGGGGGTCCCTCTGGAAACACCATATATTTT. Translating it yields CASSLLNPNGGPSGNTIYF.

The CDR3 loop is CASSPPAWIRTSGSHEQYF. The CDR3 DNA sequence: TGTGCCAGCTCACCACCCGCATGGATCCGGACTAGCGGGAGTCACGAGCAGTACTTC. The chain joins TRBV18 to TRBJ2-7; TRBD2 aligns across 13 bases. Germline V gene data show CDR1 as KGHSH and CDR2 as LQKENI. The CDR3 runs 19 residues. Trimming cost V 0 bases and J 5 bases; bases outside gene matches: 13.

The chain uses TRBV4-1 and TRBJ2-1; D is undetermined. Germline loops: CDR1 MGHRA, CDR2 YSYEKL. The V end was cut by 6 bases, the J end by 0 bases, with 12 bases between. The CDR3 spans 15 residues. The CDR3 loop reads CASRSVLSSYNEQFF. CDR3 coding DNA: TGCGCCAGCAGGTCGGTTCTGAGCTCCTACAATGAGCAGTTCTTC.

CDR3 nucleotide sequence: TGTGCCAGCAGTCTGGTAACTGGGCTTTACAATGAGCAGTTCTTC. It codes for CASSLVTGLYNEQFF. The chain has TRBV2 and TRBJ2-1; D is unclear. This CDR3 contains 15 residues. Trimming took off 5 bases at V and 4 bases at J, with 15 bases between the two ends. CDR1 and CDR2 (germline): SNHLY, FYNNEI.

The chain is built from TRBV9 and TRBJ2-4; D perhaps matches TRBD2 (7 bases). V was cut by 0 bases and J by 6 bases, with 13 bases left in between. CDR1 is SGDLS, CDR2 YYNGEE, per germline. CDR3 size: 15 residues. CDR3 DNA: TGTGCCAGCAGCGTAGGGACAGCGGGGCTAAACATTCAGTACTTC. Amino acids: CASSVGTAGLNIQYF.

This rearrangement joins TRBV10-3 to TRBJ2-3; 8 bases align to TRBD1. Germline loops: CDR1 ENHRY, CDR2 SYGVKD. The V segment lost 5 bases and the J segment 6 bases; nucleotides outside the gene matches: 4. This CDR3 is 13 amino acids long. The CDR3 nucleotides read TGTGCCATCAGTAACGACAGGGGTGATACGCAGTATTTT. Residues: CAISNDRGDTQYF.

This chain connects TRBV6-4 to TRBJ2-2; 7 bases are shared with TRBD2. The CDR3 contains 15 residues. The V and J ends lost 3 bases and 1 base, in that order; junction bases with no gene match: 2. Germline CDR1 MRHNA, CDR2 SNTAGT. This CDR3 reads CASSEIAGNTGELFF. As DNA, the CDR3 is TGTGCCAGCAGTGAAATAGCGGGGAACACCGGGGAGCTGTTTTTT.

This chain links TRBV2 with TRBJ1-2; D not certain. The germline gives CDR1 SNHLY, CDR2 FYNNEI. V was shortened by 6 bases and J by 6 bases, with 5 bases between the two germline ends. CDR3 length: 10 amino acids. As DNA, the CDR3 is TGTGCCAGCAGGACGAATGGCTACACCTTC. Translation: CASRTNGYTF.

This clone has a handful of counts. J is TRBJ2-7 and V is TRBV28; 7 bases agree with TRBD1. V shed 3 bases, J shed 5 bases, and the junction held 1 base outside the gene matches. Germline CDR1 and CDR2: MDHEN and SYDVKM. The CDR3 runs to 12 residues. The CDR3, as DNA: TGTGCCAGCAGTTTGGACAGGCACGAGCAGTACTTC. Translated, it gives CASSLDRHEQYF.

CDR3 in DNA: TGTGCCAGCAGCTTAATAGACGAGCAGTTCTTC. Residues: CASSLIDEQFF. The rearrangement links TRBV11-1 to TRBJ2-1; D call uncertain. Trimming cost V 2 bases and J 10 bases, with 6 bases left between them. Germline CDR1 and CDR2: SGHAT and FQDESV (reference sequence). The CDR3 loop spans 11 amino acids.

V usage is TRBV6-5 and J usage is TRBJ1-6, with TRBD1 matching 8 bases. CDR1 is MNHEY and CDR2 is SVGAGI in the germline V gene. CDR3 length: 15 residues. Trimming removed 2 bases from V and 6 bases from J; junction bases left unmatched: 3. This chain's CDR3 is CASSYEGQVNSPLHF. The DNA of the CDR3 is TGTGCCAGCAGTTACGAGGGACAGGTTAATTCACCCCTCCACTTT.

This clone appeared once. The CDR3 sequence: CASSTGRPQHF. CDR3 DNA sequence: TGTGCCAGCAGCACCGGGCGGCCCCAGCATTTT. The genes are TRBV28 and TRBJ1-5; the D is unclear. This CDR3 has 11 amino acids. Germline CDR1 and CDR2: MDHEN and SYDVKM. V gave up 6 bases and J gave up 9 bases, with 9 bases separating them.

The rearrangement joins TRBV5-8 to TRBJ1-1; D uncertain. The germline V and J ends were trimmed by 2 bases and 5 bases, with 16 bases remaining between them. Germline-derived CDR1 and CDR2 are SGHTS and YDEGEE. The CDR3 is made up of 15 amino acids. CDR3 protein: CASSFGDPRGTEAFF. CDR3 coding DNA: TGTGCCAGCAGCTTTGGTGACCCCAGAGGAACTGAAGCTTTCTTT.

The chain couples TRBV29-1 to TRBJ2-2; the D gene is possibly TRBD1 (5 bases). V dropped 7 bases and J dropped 5 bases, with 14 bases sitting between them. Germline V gives CDR1 SQVTM, CDR2 ANQGSEA. The CDR3 is 13 amino acids. The CDR3 region is CSGQFTFTGELFF. The CDR3 DNA follows: TGCAGCGGACAGTTCACCTTTACCGGGGAGCTGTTTTTT.

The chain recombines TRBV5-5 with TRBJ1-1; TRBD1 agrees at 12 bases. The germline gives CDR1 SGHKS, CDR2 YYEKEE (reference sequence). V was pared by 4 bases and J by 3 bases, with 4 bases of the junction left unmatched. The CDR3 extends over 15 amino acids. CDR3 sequence: CASSTGQGAHTEAFF. CDR3 in DNA: TGTGCCAGCAGCACGGGACAGGGGGCACACACTGAAGCTTTCTTT.

The rearrangement joins TRBV18 to TRBJ2-7; the D gene is possibly TRBD2 (6 bases). The germline V gene has CDR1 KGHSH and CDR2 LQKENI. CDR3 size: 18 residues. V dropped 5 bases and J dropped 4 bases, with 27 bases sitting between them. The CDR3 sequence: CASSSYPRDSNSFYEQYF. The CDR3 DNA sequence: TGTGCCAGCTCATCATACCCCCGGGACTCAAACTCTTTTTACGAGCAGTACTTC.

The rearrangement links TRBV5-1 to TRBJ2-3; TRBD2 agrees at 8 bases. J gave up 4 bases and V 0 bases, and 4 bases lay outside the gene matches. This CDR3 is built from 15 residues. Germline-derived CDR1 and CDR2 are SGHRS and YFSETQ. CDR3 amino acids: CASSLESGRPDTQYF. CDR3 bases: TGCGCCAGCAGCTTGGAAAGCGGGAGACCAGATACGCAGTATTTT.

This chain links TRBV21-1 with TRBJ2-7; the table's TRBD2 call for D was not verified on the DNA. TRBV21-1 is an annotated pseudogene. The CDR3 spans 15 residues. As DNA, the CDR3 is TGTGCCAGCAGCAAAGGAAGTGAGGGATCCTACGAGCAGTACTTC. Its translation: CASSKGSEGSYEQYF.

Only one count was recorded for this clone. The chain links TRBV29-1 to TRBJ2-1, with D maybe TRBD1 (5 bases). The germline gives CDR1 SQVTM, CDR2 ANQGSEA. V was cut by 4 bases and J by 10 bases, with 23 bases left in between. This CDR3 is built from 15 residues. Here the CDR3 reads CSVGPRTTGSGEQFF. CDR3 in DNA: TGCAGCGTTGGACCGCGGACAACCGGATCTGGAGAGCAGTTCTTC.